This T cell receptor (beta chain) was obtained from a study of shared clonotypes between healthy human individuals. The healthy adult donors were HIV-negative and reported no recent acute infections or vaccinations. Deep level was the assay's run setting. Per the original methods: Junction-only immunoSEQ data arrived without quality scores, meaning filtering differed. Profiled with immunoSEQ multiplex PCR; TCRdb holds only in-frame clones, not every one. V, J and clone size were drawn from that table, and D and trimming were deduced from the DNA. This sample has 1,500,000 or so clones; approximately 98.5% occur once, and the top ten carry 0.36%. Germline values: CDR1 PRHDT, CDR2 FYEKMQ (reference sequence). The V gene lost 6 bases and the J gene lost 4 bases, with 24 bases spanning the gap. The length of the CDR3 is 17 residues. Overall study results and limits: It was the non-shared clonotypes that had lower generation probabilities than clonotypes shared by all four donors.

About this clone itself: Its antigen is unknown.

The chain joins TRBV13 to TRBJ1-1; tentatively, D is TRBD1 (6 bases). This clonotype was sampled from a man aged 25-40 years in good health. The sequenced material came from naive CD4+ T cells sorted from blood. Subset denoted: CD45RA+ positively selected. The CDR3 region has the DNA TGTGCCAGCAGGCCGCCGGGCAGGGGTTCGTTGAGCACTGAAGCTTTCTTT. Protein sequence: CASRPPGRGSLSTEAFF.